These T cell receptor beta chains were read from a single sample in a study of blood T cell repertoires in COVID-19. Generated by immunoSEQ multiplex PCR, the TCRdb table keeps only in-frame clones and is missing some. The sample records 400,000 or so clones, roughly 90% being singletons. The specimen sequenced was peripheral blood. These receptors were taken from a woman in her forties with COVID-19, enrolled during active disease. Both conserved end residues are part of each CDR3. The D gene is left open where the match is weak. Some rows have no size entry. The others give once, few or many, or a class for an expanded clone.

TRBV9	TRBJ2-7	NA	NA	TGTGCCAGCAGCGTAGGGGCAGACCTCTCCTACGAGCAGTACTTC	CASSVGADLSYEQYF
TRBV16	TRBJ1-2	NA	NA	TGTGCCAGCAGCCAGACTCTGAACTATGGCTACACCTTC	CASSQTLNYGYTF
TRBV5-6	TRBJ1-2	TRBD1	once	TGTGCCAGCAGCTTGGGCGGACAGGTGGGCTATGGCTACACCTTC	CASSLGGQVGYGYTF
TRBV19	TRBJ2-2	TRBD2	NA	TGTGCCAGTACCCCGCGGGGGTACACCGGGGAGCTGTTTTTT	CASTPRGYTGELFF
TRBV6-6	TRBJ1-2	NA	NA	TGTGCCAGCAGTTACGGTGCGGGGGAGAATGGCTACACCTTC	CASSYGAGENGYTF
TRBV10-2	TRBJ2-5	TRBD1	NA	TGCGCCAGCAGATCTGGGACAGTCCCCCAAGAGACCCAGTACTTC	CASRSGTVPQETQYF
TRBV6-1	TRBJ1-4	NA	once	TGTGCCAGCAGTGAAGCGCTGTTGGGAGACAGTTCTCTTAGGGGGAAACTGTTTTTT	CASSEALLGDSSLRGKLFF
TRBV24-1	TRBJ2-5	NA	few	TGTGCCACCTCGATCGATGAGAAAGAGACCCAGTACTTC	CATSIDEKETQYF
TRBV7-9	TRBJ1-2	TRBD1	few	TGTGCCAGCAGCCAATACCGGGACAGGGAATTCTACACCTTC	CASSQYRDREFYTF
TRBV28	TRBJ1-1	NA	NA	TGTGCCAGCAGTCAGCCAGGGTGGGACACTGAAGCTTTCTTT	CASSQPGWDTEAFF
TRBV18	TRBJ2-5	NA	NA	TGTGCCAGCTCCCAACGGGGGCAAGAGACCCAGTACTTC	CASSQRGQETQYF
TRBV18	TRBJ2-2	NA	NA	TGTGCCAGCTCATCGACAGGTTTTACCGGGGAGCTGTTTTTT	CASSSTGFTGELFF
TRBV28	TRBJ1-3	NA	NA	TGTGCCAGCAGTTTATGGAGGACAGCTGGAAACACCATATATTTT	CASSLWRTAGNTIYF
TRBV18	TRBJ1-1	TRBD1	NA	TGTGCCAGCTCAGCCGACAGGGTAGGGACTGAAGCTTTCTTT	CASSADRVGTEAFF
TRBV11-2	TRBJ1-4	TRBD1	NA	TGTGCCAGCAGCTCCTTGGGGACAGGGAATGAAAAACTGTTTTTT	CASSSLGTGNEKLFF
TRBV6-6	TRBJ2-7	NA	NA	TGTGCCAGCAGTTACTCTGCCGGACAGTCCTACGAGCAGTACTTC	CASSYSAGQSYEQYF